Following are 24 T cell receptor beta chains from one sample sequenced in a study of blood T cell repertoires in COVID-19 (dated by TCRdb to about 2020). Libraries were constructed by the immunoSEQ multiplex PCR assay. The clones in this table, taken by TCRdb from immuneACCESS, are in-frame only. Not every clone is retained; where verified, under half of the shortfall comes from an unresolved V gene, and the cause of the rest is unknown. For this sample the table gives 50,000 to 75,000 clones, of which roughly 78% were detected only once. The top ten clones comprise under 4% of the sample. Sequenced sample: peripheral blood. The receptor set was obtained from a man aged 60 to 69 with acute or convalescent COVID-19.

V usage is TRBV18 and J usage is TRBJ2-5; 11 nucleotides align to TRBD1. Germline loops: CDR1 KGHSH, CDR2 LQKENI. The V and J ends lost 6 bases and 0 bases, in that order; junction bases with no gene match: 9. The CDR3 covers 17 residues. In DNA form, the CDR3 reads TGTGCCAGCTCGCGGACAGGGGGCGCGGTATACCAAGAGACCCAGTACTTC. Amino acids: CASSRTGGAVYQETQYF.

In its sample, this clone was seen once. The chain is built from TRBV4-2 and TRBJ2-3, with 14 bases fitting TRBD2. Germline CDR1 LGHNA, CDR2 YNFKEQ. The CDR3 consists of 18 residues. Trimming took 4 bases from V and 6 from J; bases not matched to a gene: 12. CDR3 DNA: TGTGCCAGCAGCCCTTTTACCGGGACTAGCGGGAGACAGGATACGCAGTATTTT. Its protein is CASSPFTGTSGRQDTQYF.

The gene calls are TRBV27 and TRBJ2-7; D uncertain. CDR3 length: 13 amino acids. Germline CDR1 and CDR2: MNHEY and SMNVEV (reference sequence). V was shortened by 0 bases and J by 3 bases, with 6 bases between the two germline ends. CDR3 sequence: CASSLSPFYEQYF. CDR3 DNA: TGTGCCAGCAGTTTATCCCCCTTCTACGAGCAGTACTTC.

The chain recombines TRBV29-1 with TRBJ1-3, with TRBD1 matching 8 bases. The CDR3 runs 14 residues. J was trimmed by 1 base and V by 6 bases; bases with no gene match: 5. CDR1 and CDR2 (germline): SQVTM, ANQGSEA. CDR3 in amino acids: CSVATGDSGNTIYF. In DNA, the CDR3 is TGCAGCGTGGCGACAGGGGATTCTGGAAACACCATATATTTT.

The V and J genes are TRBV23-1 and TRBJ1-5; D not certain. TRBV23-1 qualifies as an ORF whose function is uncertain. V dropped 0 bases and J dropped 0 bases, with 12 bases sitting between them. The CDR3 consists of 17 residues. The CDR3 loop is CASSQSGQEDSNQPQHF. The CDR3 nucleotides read TGCGCCAGCAGTCAATCAGGTCAGGAAGATAGCAATCAGCCCCAGCATTTT.

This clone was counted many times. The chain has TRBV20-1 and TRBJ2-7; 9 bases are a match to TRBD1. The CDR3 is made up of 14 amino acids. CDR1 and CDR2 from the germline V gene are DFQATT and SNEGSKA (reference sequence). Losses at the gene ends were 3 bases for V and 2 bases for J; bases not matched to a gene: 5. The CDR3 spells CSASSTGGAYEQYF. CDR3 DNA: TGCAGTGCTAGTTCGACAGGGGGTGCCTACGAGCAGTACTTC.

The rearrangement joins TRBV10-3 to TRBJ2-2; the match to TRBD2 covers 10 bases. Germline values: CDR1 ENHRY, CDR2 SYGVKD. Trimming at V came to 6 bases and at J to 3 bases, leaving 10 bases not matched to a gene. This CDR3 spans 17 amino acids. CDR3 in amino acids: CAIRRYGAGGDTGELFF. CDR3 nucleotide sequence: TGTGCCATCAGACGATATGGAGCGGGGGGGGACACCGGGGAGCTGTTTTTT.

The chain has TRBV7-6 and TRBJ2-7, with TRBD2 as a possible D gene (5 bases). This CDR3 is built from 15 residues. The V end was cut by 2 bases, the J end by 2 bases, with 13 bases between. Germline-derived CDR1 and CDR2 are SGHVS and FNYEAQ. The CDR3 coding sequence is TGTGCCAGCAGCTTACACACTAGGATCGCCTACGAGCAGTACTTC. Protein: CASSLHTRIAYEQYF. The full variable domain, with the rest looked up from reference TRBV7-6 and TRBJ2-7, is GAGVSQSPRYKVTKRGQDVALRCDPISGHVSLYWYRQALGQGPEFLTYFNYEAQQDKSGLPNDRFSAERPEGSISTLTIQRTEQRDSAMYRCASSLHTRIAYEQYFGPGTRLTVT.

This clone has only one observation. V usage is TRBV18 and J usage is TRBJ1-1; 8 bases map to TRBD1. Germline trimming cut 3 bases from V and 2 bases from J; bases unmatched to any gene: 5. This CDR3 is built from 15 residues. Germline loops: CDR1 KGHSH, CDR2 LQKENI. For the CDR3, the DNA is TGTGCCAGCTCACCCGGGACAGGACGTAACACTGAAGCTTTCTTT. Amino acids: CASSPGTGRNTEAFF.

The CDR3 is CATSDSGQGAWEQYF. DNA for the CDR3: TGTGCCACCAGTGATTCCGGACAGGGGGCATGGGAGCAGTACTTC. The rearrangement uses TRBV24-1 and TRBJ2-7; 11 bases line up with TRBD1. This CDR3 contains 15 residues. J lost 7 bases, V lost 2 bases, and 6 bases had no gene match. Per the germline V gene, CDR1 is KGHDR and CDR2 is SFDVKD.

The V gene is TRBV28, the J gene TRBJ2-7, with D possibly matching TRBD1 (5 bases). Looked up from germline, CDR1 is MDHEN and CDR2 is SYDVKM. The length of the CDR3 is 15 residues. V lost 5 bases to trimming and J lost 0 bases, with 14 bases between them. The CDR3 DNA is TGTGCCAGCAGTAAGACAGACCCTATCTCCTACGAGCAGTACTTC. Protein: CASSKTDPISYEQYF.

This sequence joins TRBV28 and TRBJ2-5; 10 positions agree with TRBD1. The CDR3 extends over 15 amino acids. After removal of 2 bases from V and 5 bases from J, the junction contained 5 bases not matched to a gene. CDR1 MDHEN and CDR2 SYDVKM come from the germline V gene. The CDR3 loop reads CASSLTTGGGETQYF. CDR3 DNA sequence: TGTGCCAGCAGTTTAACGACAGGGGGCGGTGAGACCCAGTACTTC.

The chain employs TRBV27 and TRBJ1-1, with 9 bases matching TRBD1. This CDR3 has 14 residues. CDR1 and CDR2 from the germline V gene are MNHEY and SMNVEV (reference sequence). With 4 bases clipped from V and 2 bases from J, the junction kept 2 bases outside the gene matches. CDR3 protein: CASSWGQGNTEAFF. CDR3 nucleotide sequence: TGTGCCAGCAGTTGGGGACAGGGCAACACTGAAGCTTTCTTT.

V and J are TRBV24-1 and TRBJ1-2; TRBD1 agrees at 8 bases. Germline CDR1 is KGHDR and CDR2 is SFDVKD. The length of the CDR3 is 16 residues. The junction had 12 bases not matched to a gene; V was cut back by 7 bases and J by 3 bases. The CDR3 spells CATSPDQGASDYGYTF. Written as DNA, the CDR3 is TGTGCCACCAGCCCCGACCAGGGGGCTTCGGACTATGGCTACACCTTC.

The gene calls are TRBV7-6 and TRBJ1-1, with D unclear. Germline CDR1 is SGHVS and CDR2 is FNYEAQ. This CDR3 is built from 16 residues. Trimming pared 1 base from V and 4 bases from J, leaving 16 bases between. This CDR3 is CASSLVAVGPGTEAFF. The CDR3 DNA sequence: TGTGCCAGCAGCTTAGTTGCTGTAGGCCCGGGCACTGAAGCTTTCTTT. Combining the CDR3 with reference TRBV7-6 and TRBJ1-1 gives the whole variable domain GAGVSQSPRYKVTKRGQDVALRCDPISGHVSLYWYRQALGQGPEFLTYFNYEAQQDKSGLPNDRFSAERPEGSISTLTIQRTEQRDSAMYRCASSLVAVGPGTEAFFGQGTRLTVV.

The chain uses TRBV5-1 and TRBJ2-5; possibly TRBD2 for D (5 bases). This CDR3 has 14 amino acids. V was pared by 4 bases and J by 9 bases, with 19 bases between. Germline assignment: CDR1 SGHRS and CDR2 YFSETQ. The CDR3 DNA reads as TGCGCCAGCAGCCCCGGACCGCAGGAGGCGGCCCAGTACTTC. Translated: CASSPGPQEAAQYF.

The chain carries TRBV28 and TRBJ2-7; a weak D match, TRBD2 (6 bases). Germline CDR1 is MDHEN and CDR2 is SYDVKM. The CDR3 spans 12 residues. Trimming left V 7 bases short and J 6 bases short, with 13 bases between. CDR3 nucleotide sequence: TGTGCCAGCACGCGGGACTCAACCGAGCAGTACTTC. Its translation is CASTRDSTEQYF.

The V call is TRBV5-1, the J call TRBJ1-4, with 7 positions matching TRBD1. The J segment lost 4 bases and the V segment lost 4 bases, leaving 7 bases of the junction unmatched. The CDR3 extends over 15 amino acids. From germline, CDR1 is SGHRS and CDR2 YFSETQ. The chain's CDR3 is CASSQGGAGNEKLFF. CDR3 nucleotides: TGCGCCAGCAGCCAAGGGGGCGCGGGTAATGAAAAACTGTTTTTT. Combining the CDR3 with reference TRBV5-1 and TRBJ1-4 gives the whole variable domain KAGVTQTPRYLIKTRGQQVTLSCSPISGHRSVSWYQQTPGQGLQFLFEYFSETQRNKGNFPGRFSGRQFSNSRSEMNVSTLELGDSALYLCASSQGGAGNEKLFFGSGTQLSVL.

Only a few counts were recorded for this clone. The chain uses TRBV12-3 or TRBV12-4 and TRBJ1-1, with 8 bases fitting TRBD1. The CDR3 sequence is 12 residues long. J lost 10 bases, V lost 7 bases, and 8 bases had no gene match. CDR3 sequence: CASTHPGGIAFF. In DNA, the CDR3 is TGTGCCAGCACCCATCCAGGGGGCATAGCTTTCTTT.

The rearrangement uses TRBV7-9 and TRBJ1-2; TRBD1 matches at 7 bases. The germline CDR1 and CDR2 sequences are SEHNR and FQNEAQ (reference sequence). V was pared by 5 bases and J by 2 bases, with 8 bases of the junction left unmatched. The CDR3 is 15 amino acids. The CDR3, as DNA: TGTGCCAGCAGCCCGTGGACAGGTCAGAACTATGGCTACACCTTC. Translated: CASSPWTGQNYGYTF.

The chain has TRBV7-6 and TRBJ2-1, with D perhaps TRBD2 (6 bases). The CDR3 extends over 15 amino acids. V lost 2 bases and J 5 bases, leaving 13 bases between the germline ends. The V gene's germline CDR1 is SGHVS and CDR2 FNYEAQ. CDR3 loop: CASSLWGEANNEQFF. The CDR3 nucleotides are TGTGCCAGCAGCTTATGGGGGGAAGCAAACAATGAGCAGTTCTTC.

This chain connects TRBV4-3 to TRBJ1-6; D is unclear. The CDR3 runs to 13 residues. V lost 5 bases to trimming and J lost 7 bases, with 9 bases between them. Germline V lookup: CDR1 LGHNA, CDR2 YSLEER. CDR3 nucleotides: TGCGCCAGCAGCGTTGAGAGCAATTCACCCCTCCACTTT. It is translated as CASSVESNSPLHF.

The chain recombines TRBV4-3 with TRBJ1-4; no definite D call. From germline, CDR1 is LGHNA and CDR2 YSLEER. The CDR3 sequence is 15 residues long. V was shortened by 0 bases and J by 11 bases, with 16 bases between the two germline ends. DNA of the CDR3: TGCGCCAGCAGCCAAGATCATCGGGGAGCGGACAAACTGTTTTTT. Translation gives CASSQDHRGADKLFF.

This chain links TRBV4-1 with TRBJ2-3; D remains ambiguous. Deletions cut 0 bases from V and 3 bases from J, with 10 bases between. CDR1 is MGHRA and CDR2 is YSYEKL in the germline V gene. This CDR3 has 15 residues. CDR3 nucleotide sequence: TGCGCCAGCAGCCAAGAGAGCGCAATGACAGATACGCAGTATTTT. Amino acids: CASSQESAMTDTQYF.